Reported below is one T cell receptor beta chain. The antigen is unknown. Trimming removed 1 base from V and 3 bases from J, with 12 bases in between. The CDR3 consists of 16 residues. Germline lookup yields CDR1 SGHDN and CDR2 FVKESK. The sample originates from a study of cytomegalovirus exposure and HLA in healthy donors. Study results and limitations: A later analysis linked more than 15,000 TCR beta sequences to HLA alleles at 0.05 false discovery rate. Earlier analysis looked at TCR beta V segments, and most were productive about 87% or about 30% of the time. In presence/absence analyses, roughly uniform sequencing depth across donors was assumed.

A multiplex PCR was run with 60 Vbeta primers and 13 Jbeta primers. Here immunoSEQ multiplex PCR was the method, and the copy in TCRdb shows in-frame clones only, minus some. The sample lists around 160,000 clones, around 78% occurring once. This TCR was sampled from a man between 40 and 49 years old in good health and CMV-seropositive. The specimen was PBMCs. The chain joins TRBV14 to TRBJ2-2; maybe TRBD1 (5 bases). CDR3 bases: TGTGCCAGCAGCCAAGGAAGCAGGGCTTACACCGGGGAGCTGTTTTTT. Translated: CASSQGSRAYTGELFF.